This paragraph covers one T cell receptor (beta chain) sequence. Its antigen is still unknown. This entry belongs to a study of CXCR3-negative and CXCR3-positive naive CD8 T cells. About the study: Across all libraries, TRB reads numbered roughly 140 million, with about 1.5 +/- 0.3 million in each library.

The method, 5' RACE with UMI labels, was used to prepare the TRB cDNA libraries. TCRdb reanalyzed the 5' RACE reads and collapses them to one entry per CDR3 protein, without DNA. There are 50,000 to 60,000 distinct CDR3 sequences in the sample, with roughly 0.59% held by the top ten. General study points: In CXCR3-positive naive cells, the TRB CDR3s were more hydrophobic than in CXCR3-negative naive cells. From TRB CDR3 properties, TCR strength was inferred; surface CD5 did not differ between naive subsets. Whereas memory cells differed, naive CXCR3-negative and CXCR3-positive cells shared similar TRBV-TRBJ usage.

Germline CDR1 and CDR2: SGHAT and FQNNGV. The length of the CDR3 is 15 residues. Among CD8+ T cells, naive ones were CD45RO-CCR7+CD27+CD95-. Sequencing used naive CXCR3+ CD8+ T cells from blood. Noted subset: CD45RO-CCR7+CD27+CD95- naive CD8+ T cells expressing CXCR3 (TNR3+). The chain combines TRBV11-2 with TRBJ1-2; TCRdb designates TRBD1, a call that cannot be tested without DNA. The source is a human donor in good health. Some clones in this sample may be carry-over from other donors' samples. CDR3 protein: CASSLEAGDSYGYTF.